The entry below gives a single TCR beta chain sequence along with its context. This sample was included in a study of T cell changes during pregnancy in multiple sclerosis. The germline gives CDR1 MGHRA, CDR2 YSYEKL. Between the trimmed V and J ends, which lost 5 bases and 2 bases, there was a span of 13 bases. The CDR3 consists of 14 residues. This table comes from immunoSEQ multiplex PCR, and its TCRdb copy is limited to in-frame clones, with some not included. The sample lists 90,000 to 130,000 clones, 92% seen once, with over 1.5% in the top ten. The chain combines TRBV4-1 with TRBJ2-7; tentatively, D is TRBD2 (5 bases). The sample here was peripheral blood, taken in the third trimester of pregnancy. The receptor was isolated from a female donor with multiple sclerosis, enrolled in a pregnancy study. CDR3 nucleotides: TGCGCCAGCAGCGCCCGGGAAGGGCCCTACGAGCAGTACTTC. Protein product: CASSAREGPYEQYF.